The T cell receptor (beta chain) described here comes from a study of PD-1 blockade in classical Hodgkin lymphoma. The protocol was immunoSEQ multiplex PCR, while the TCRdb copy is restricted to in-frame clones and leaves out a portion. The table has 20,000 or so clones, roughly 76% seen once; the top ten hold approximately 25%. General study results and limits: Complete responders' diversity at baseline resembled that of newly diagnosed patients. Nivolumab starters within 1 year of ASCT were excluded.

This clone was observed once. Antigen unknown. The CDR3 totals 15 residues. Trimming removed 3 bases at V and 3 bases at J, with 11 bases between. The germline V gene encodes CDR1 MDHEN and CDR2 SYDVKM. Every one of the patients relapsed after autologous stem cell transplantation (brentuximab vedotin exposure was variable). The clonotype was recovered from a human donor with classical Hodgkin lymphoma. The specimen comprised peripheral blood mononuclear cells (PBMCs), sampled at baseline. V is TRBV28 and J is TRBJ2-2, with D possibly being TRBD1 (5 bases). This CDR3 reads CASSLAQTDTGELFF. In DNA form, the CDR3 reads TGTGCCAGCAGTTTGGCACAGACAGACACCGGGGAGCTGTTTTTT.